This T cell receptor (beta chain) came from a study of OX40 agonist ivuxolimab in advanced cancers. At the level of the whole study: Ivuxolimab, which targeted the costimulatory receptor OX40 (CD134), was an agonistic, fully human IgG2 monoclonal antibody. Intravenous ivuxolimab was administered to patients every 2 weeks at six dose levels: 0.01, 0.1, 0.3, 1.5, 3 and 10 mg/kg. Of the approximately 50 dose-escalation patients, hepatocellular carcinoma was present in approximately 20, melanoma in around 15, renal cell carcinoma in 9 and head and neck cancer in 9. In the dose-escalation cohort, 75% to 85% of patients were male, and the mean age was 60 years with a range of roughly 20 to 79. Patients were allowed to have had prior anti-PD-1, anti-PD-L1 or anti-CTLA-4 therapy, and approximately 40% of the dose-escalation patients had previously received checkpoint inhibitors. Three dose-escalation patients achieved partial responses, one with hepatocellular carcinoma and two with cutaneous melanoma. The purpose of peripheral TCRbeta sequencing was to test whether ivuxolimab changed TCR sequence diversity and led to clonal T-cell expansion. The monotherapy dose-escalation portion (N of about 50 patients) of the phase I ivuxolimab trial is reported in the paper.

CDR3 length: 12 amino acids, cysteine to phenylalanine. Just the 36-base CDR3 DNA is kept, in frame starting at base 1. V ends up 6 bases short and J 4 bases short, with an unmatched junction base count of 3. Via the germline V gene (reference sequence), CDR1 is MNHEY and CDR2 SMNVEV. Study-wide findings and limitations: Clonal expansion of both CD4+ and CD8+ blood T cells was observed from baseline to week 6 at doses 0.1 to 3.0 mg/kg. In the 0.1-3.0 mg/kg groups, partial responders were among the patients with the lowest normalized peripheral clonal expansion, particularly in CD8+ T cells. Which antigens the clonally expanded peripheral T cells were specific for was not determined. On average, CD8+ T cells showed more expanded clones than CD4+ T cells after ivuxolimab. Low levels of normalized T-cell clonal expansion were also shown by some nonresponding patients.

The trial excluded patients who had a history of autoimmune disease or who were on systemic immunosuppression. Peripheral blood for TCR sequencing was collected from all dose cohorts at baseline, on cycle 4 day 1, and on cycle 7 day 1. The samples were drawn from a first-in-human, open-label, multicenter phase I dose-escalation trial of ivuxolimab. The trial enrolled adults with locally advanced or metastatic head and neck squamous cell, hepatocellular, melanoma or renal cell carcinoma. Before TCR sequencing, CD4+ T cells and CD8+ T cells from peripheral blood were sorted into separate populations. For sequencing of the TCRbeta CDR3 region, genomic DNA was extracted from the sorted cells. TCRbeta CDR3 regions were sequenced using the immunoSEQ Assay. TCRdb's version of the immuneACCESS table is confined to in-frame rearrangements and falls short of the full clone set. An unresolved V gene accounts for under half of the shortfall where checked; the remainder is of unknown origin. For this sample the table gives around 60,000 clones, of which roughly 91% were detected only once. The ten most abundant clones make up 20% to 25% of the sample.

Concerning this clone itself: The antigen this receptor binds is unknown. Base quality data are lacking; no much larger clone is found one base away.

The sequence derives from an adult with an advanced solid tumor such as melanoma, head and neck, liver or kidney cancer. The material was CD4+ or CD8+ T cells sorted from blood, obtained in a trial of the OX40 agonist ivuxolimab. The chain is encoded by TRBV27 joined to TRBJ2-7; 7 central bases correspond to TRBD1. The DNA sequence is as follows: TGTGCCAGCAGCTTGACAGGGTACGAGCAGTACTTC. Protein translation: CASSLTGYEQYF.